Listed below are T cell receptor beta chains from one sample, sequenced in a study of blood T cell repertoires in COVID-19. This table comes from immunoSEQ multiplex PCR, and its TCRdb copy is limited to in-frame clones, with some not included. The profile covers fewer than 350,000 clones, with approximately 91% appearing a single time and about 8.5% taken by the ten largest. Sequenced: peripheral blood. The receptors shown here come from a man between 18 and 29 years old with active or convalescent COVID-19. The CDR3 runs from the conserved cysteine through the conserved F or W. D genes are given only for firm matches. Clone size is stated in some rows and not others, as once, few, many or a class when expanded.

j_call: TRBJ2-7; v_call: TRBV5-1; clone_size: -; d_call: -; cdr3_length: 14; cdr3_nt: TGCGCCAGCAGCTCCTACTTTGGGCGCCCCGAGCAGTACTTC; cdr3_aa: CASSSYFGRPEQYF
j_call: TRBJ1-1; v_call: TRBV23-1; clone_size: -; d_call: TRBD1; cdr3_length: 12; cdr3_nt: TGCGCCAGCAGTCTTGGGGACAGGGGGCCTTTCTTT; cdr3_aa: CASSLGDRGPFF
j_call: TRBJ2-1; v_call: TRBV9; clone_size: -; d_call: TRBD1; cdr3_length: 17; cdr3_nt: TGTGCCAGCAGCGCCCCGCCGGGACAGGGTCTCGGCAATGAGCAGTTCTTC; cdr3_aa: CASSAPPGQGLGNEQFF
j_call: TRBJ2-7; v_call: TRBV6-5; clone_size: -; d_call: -; cdr3_length: 13; cdr3_nt: TGTGCCAGCAGCCCCACAGGGCCCAACGAGCAGTACTTC; cdr3_aa: CASSPTGPNEQYF
j_call: TRBJ2-7; v_call: TRBV27; clone_size: -; d_call: -; cdr3_length: 14; cdr3_nt: TGTGCCAGCAGTTTAAACAGGGTGACCTACGAGCAGTACTTC; cdr3_aa: CASSLNRVTYEQYF
j_call: TRBJ2-3; v_call: TRBV7-9; clone_size: few; d_call: -; cdr3_length: 13; cdr3_nt: TGTGCCAGCAGCTTAGCCAACACAGATACGCAGTATTTT; cdr3_aa: CASSLANTDTQYF
j_call: TRBJ2-1; v_call: TRBV24-1; clone_size: -; d_call: TRBD1; cdr3_length: 15; cdr3_nt: TGTGCCACCAGTGATCGCCGGGACAGCGACAATGAGCAGTTCTTC; cdr3_aa: CATSDRRDSDNEQFF
j_call: TRBJ2-7; v_call: TRBV5-8; clone_size: -; d_call: TRBD2; cdr3_length: 14; cdr3_nt: TGTGCCAGCAGCTTGGGGGACTACTACTACGAGCAGTACTTC; cdr3_aa: CASSLGDYYYEQYF
j_call: TRBJ2-2; v_call: TRBV12-5; clone_size: -; d_call: TRBD2; cdr3_length: 16; cdr3_nt: TGTGCTAGTGGTTTTGACGGGGGAGGGGACACCGGGGAGCTGTTTTTT; cdr3_aa: CASGFDGGGDTGELFF
j_call: TRBJ1-4; v_call: TRBV4-1; clone_size: -; d_call: -; cdr3_length: 18; cdr3_nt: TGCGCCAGCAGCCAAGAAGTGGAAGGGGCTGCAACTAATGAAAAACTGTTTTTT; cdr3_aa: CASSQEVEGAATNEKLFF
j_call: TRBJ2-2; v_call: TRBV5-4; clone_size: -; d_call: -; cdr3_length: 15; cdr3_nt: TGTGCCAGCAGCTTGGTGGGGCGTAACACCGGGGAGCTGTTTTTT; cdr3_aa: CASSLVGRNTGELFF
j_call: TRBJ2-7; v_call: TRBV7-9; clone_size: -; d_call: -; cdr3_length: 14; cdr3_nt: TGTGCCAGCAGCGTCACCACAGGGATCTACGAGCAGTACTTC; cdr3_aa: CASSVTTGIYEQYF
j_call: TRBJ2-7; v_call: TRBV6-5; clone_size: -; d_call: -; cdr3_length: 13; cdr3_nt: TGTGCCAGCAGTCACCGACAGGTCGACGAGCAGTACTTC; cdr3_aa: CASSHRQVDEQYF
j_call: TRBJ2-1; v_call: TRBV6-4; clone_size: -; d_call: TRBD2; cdr3_length: 16; cdr3_nt: TGTGCCAGCAGTCCTACTAGCGGGGGGGCGGTGGATGAGCAGTTCTTC; cdr3_aa: CASSPTSGGAVDEQFF
j_call: TRBJ2-7; v_call: TRBV10-1; clone_size: few; d_call: TRBD2; cdr3_length: 14; cdr3_nt: TGCGCCAGCAGTGAAGACCGCGGGGGCTACGAGCAGTACTTC; cdr3_aa: CASSEDRGGYEQYF
j_call: TRBJ2-1; v_call: TRBV11-2; clone_size: -; d_call: TRBD2; cdr3_length: 15; cdr3_nt: TGTGCCAGCAGTCAAAACGGGGGGGCTTACAATGAGCAGTTCTTC; cdr3_aa: CASSQNGGAYNEQFF